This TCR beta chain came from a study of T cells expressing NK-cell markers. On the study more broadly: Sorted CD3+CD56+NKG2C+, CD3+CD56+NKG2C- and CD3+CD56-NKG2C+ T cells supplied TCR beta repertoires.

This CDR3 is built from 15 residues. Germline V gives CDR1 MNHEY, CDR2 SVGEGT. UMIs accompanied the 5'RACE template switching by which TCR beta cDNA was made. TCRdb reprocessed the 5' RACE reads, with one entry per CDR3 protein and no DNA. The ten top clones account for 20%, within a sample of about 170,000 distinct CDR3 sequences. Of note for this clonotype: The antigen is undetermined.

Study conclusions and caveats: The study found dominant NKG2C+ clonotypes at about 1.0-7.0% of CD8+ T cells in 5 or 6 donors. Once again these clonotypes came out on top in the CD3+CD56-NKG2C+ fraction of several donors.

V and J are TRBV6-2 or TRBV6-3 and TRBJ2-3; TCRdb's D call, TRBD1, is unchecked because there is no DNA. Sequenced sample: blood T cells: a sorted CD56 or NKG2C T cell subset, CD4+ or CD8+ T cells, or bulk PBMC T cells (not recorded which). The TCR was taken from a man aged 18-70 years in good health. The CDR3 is CASSYQGSPTDTQYF.